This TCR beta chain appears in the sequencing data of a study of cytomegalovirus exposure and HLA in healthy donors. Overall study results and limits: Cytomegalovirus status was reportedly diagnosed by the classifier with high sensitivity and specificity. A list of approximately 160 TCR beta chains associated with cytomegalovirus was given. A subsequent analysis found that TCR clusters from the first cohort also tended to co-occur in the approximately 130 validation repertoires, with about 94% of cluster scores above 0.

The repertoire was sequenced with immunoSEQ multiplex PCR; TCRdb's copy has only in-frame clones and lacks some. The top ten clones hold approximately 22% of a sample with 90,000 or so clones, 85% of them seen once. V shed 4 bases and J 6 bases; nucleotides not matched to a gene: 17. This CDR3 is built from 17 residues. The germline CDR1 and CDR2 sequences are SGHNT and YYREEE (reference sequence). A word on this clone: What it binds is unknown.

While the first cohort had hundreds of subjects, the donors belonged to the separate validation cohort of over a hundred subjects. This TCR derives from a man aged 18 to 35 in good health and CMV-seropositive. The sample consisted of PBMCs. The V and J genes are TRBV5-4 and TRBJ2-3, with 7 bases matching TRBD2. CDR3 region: CASSLQTSNGLGDTQYF. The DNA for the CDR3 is TGTGCCAGCAGCCTTCAGACTAGTAATGGACTAGGGGATACGCAGTATTTT.